This passage covers 21 T cell receptor beta chains from one sample sequenced in a study of T cell changes during pregnancy in multiple sclerosis (dated by TCRdb to the late 2010s). The method was the immunoSEQ multiplex PCR assay. TCRdb retrieved this table from immuneACCESS and kept in-frame rearrangements only. Not all clones are present; in checked studies, unresolved V genes account for under half, and no reason is known for the remainder. This sample gives 40,000 to 55,000 clones in total; roughly 90% of them show up just once. In total, the top ten clones hold about 0.65% of the sample. The material was CD4+ T cells from peripheral blood mononuclear cells, obtained before pregnancy. These receptors came from a female donor with multiple sclerosis, enrolled in a pregnancy study.

The CDR3 loop reads CASSAPLRGPFHSYEQYF. The CDR3 nucleotides read TGTGCCAGCAGCGCACCCCTCAGGGGTCCCTTCCACTCCTACGAGCAGTACTTC. The J gene is TRBJ2-7, the V gene TRBV9; the D gene is possibly TRBD1 (6 bases). There are 18 residues in the CDR3. V shed 3 bases and J shed 0 bases, with 22 bases lying between them. Germline CDR1 and CDR2: SGDLS and YYNGEE.

The rearrangement uses TRBV5-1 and TRBJ2-5, with 10 bases lining up with TRBD2. Germline CDR1 is SGHRS and CDR2 is YFSETQ. Losses at the gene ends were 0 bases for V and 4 bases for J; bases not matched to a gene: 12. This CDR3 comprises 18 residues. The chain's CDR3 is CASSLAFRERGGRETQYF. In DNA, the CDR3 is TGCGCCAGCAGCTTGGCCTTTAGGGAGCGGGGGGGACGAGAGACCCAGTACTTC.

The chain employs TRBV4-1 and TRBJ2-3; D may be TRBD1 or TRBD2 (7 bases each). CDR3 size: 13 residues. Deletions cut 10 bases from V and 1 base from J, with 12 bases between. Germline loops: CDR1 MGHRA, CDR2 YSYEKL. CDR3 DNA: TGCGCCACCAGGGGGGGAGGCACAGATACGCAGTATTTT. This codes for CATRGGGTDTQYF.

This chain connects TRBV2 to TRBJ2-5; TRBD1 is a possible D gene (7 bases). The germline V and J ends were trimmed by 10 bases and 5 bases, with 14 bases remaining between them. Germline V gene lookup returns CDR1 SNHLY and CDR2 FYNNEI. The CDR3 totals 12 residues. Written as DNA, the CDR3 is TGTGCCACCCGGACAGGAGGGGAGACCCAGTACTTC. Its translation is CATRTGGETQYF.

The chain uses TRBV28 and TRBJ1-2, with 9 bases aligning to TRBD1. Germline V gives CDR1 MDHEN, CDR2 SYDVKM. V shed 2 bases, J shed 4 bases, and the junction held 5 bases outside the gene matches. The CDR3 is made up of 15 amino acids. The CDR3 reads CASSLGGTGIYGYTF. The CDR3 DNA reads TGTGCCAGCAGTTTAGGCGGGACAGGGATCTATGGCTACACCTTC.

CDR3 region: CASSGYRDGELFF. The CDR3 bases are TGTGCCAGCAGTGGATACAGAGACGGGGAGCTGTTTTTT. The chain recombines TRBV2 with TRBJ2-2; D not resolved. Trimming cost V 4 bases and J 7 bases, with 10 bases left between them. The germline CDR1 and CDR2 sequences are SNHLY and FYNNEI. The CDR3 has 13 residues.

This chain connects TRBV7-2 to TRBJ2-5; 13 bases are shared with TRBD2. Germline V gene data show CDR1 as SGHTA and CDR2 as FQGNSA. The CDR3 is 17 amino acids. The V segment lost 6 bases and the J segment 5 bases; nucleotides outside the gene matches: 12. The CDR3 DNA follows: TGTGCCAGCAGGAGTGGGTCGGGACTAGCGGGATCGGAGACCCAGTACTTC. As protein: CASRSGSGLAGSETQYF.

This chain links TRBV6-5 with TRBJ1-5; weak D call: TRBD1 (5 bases). V was pared by 4 bases and J by 2 bases, with 12 bases between. The CDR3 length is 15 residues. The germline gives CDR1 MNHEY, CDR2 SVGAGI. CDR3: CASSSGRGGNQPQHF. The CDR3 DNA follows: TGTGCCAGCAGTTCCGGGAGGGGAGGCAATCAGCCCCAGCATTTT.

The rearrangement links TRBV28 to TRBJ2-5, with D maybe TRBD1 (6 bases). CDR1 MDHEN and CDR2 SYDVKM come from the germline V gene. The germline V and J ends were trimmed by 5 bases and 5 bases, with 9 bases remaining between them. This CDR3 is 12 amino acids long. The CDR3 DNA reads as TGTGCCAGCAGTCCAGGGGTGGAGACCCAGTACTTC. Residues: CASSPGVETQYF.

The chain employs TRBV25-1 and TRBJ2-5; no definite D call. V lost 4 bases and J lost 4, with 16 bases in between. This CDR3 comprises 15 residues. Germline CDR1 and CDR2: MGHDK and SYGVNS. CDR3 in DNA: TGTGCCAGCAGTGTTGCCACCCCCAGGTCAGAGACCCAGTACTTC. Translation: CASSVATPRSETQYF.

The rearrangement uses TRBV28 and TRBJ1-1; a possible D gene is TRBD1 (5 bases). V was clipped by 5 bases and J by 7 bases, with 11 bases between them. Germline V gene data show CDR1 as MDHEN and CDR2 as SYDVKM. The CDR3 has 12 residues. DNA of the CDR3: TGTGCCAGCAGTATCAGACAGAGTGAAGCTTTCTTT. It yields the protein CASSIRQSEAFF.

Notes on this clone: Other DNA variants within this sample encode the same CDR3. This sequence joins TRBV5-1 and TRBJ1-1; TRBD1 might be the D (6 bases). CDR1 and CDR2 (germline): SGHRS, YFSETQ. The V and J ends lost 1 base and 5 bases respectively, with 6 bases between them. The CDR3 covers 12 residues. CDR3 nucleotide sequence: TGCGCCAGCAGCTTGCAGGGGACTGAAGCTTTCTTT. This sequence encodes CASSLQGTEAFF.

This sequence joins TRBV27 and TRBJ2-1, with D possibly matching TRBD2 (5 bases). Germline V gene sequence: CDR1 MNHEY, CDR2 SMNVEV (reference sequence). The CDR3 loop spans 15 amino acids. V lost 3 bases, J lost 9 bases, and 18 bases lay in between. CDR3 bases: TGTGCCAGCAGTTTCGGGCGGACTCCAACGGGTGAGCAGTTCTTC. Translated, it gives CASSFGRTPTGEQFF.

The genes are TRBV7-3 and TRBJ1-6; tentative D call: TRBD1 (5 bases). This CDR3 spans 14 amino acids. CDR1 and CDR2 from the germline V gene are SGHTA and FQGTGA. The ends were cut back, 5 bases at V and 11 bases at J, with 16 bases in the middle. CDR3 region: CASSRGGGLAPLHF. In DNA, the CDR3 is TGTGCCAGCAGCCGTGGGGGAGGCCTGGCACCCCTCCACTTT.

The chain is built from TRBV7-3 and TRBJ2-1; possible D gene TRBD1, 6 bases. This CDR3 comprises 14 residues. The germline V gene has CDR1 SGHTA and CDR2 FQGTGA. V lost 5 bases, J lost 6 bases, and 14 bases lay in between. As DNA, the CDR3 is TGTGCCAGCAGCATAGGCAGGGGAAGCAATGAGCAGTTCTTC. This encodes CASSIGRGSNEQFF.

This clone was observed once. The V call is TRBV11-2, the J call TRBJ1-3; D perhaps matches TRBD1 (6 bases). V was shortened by 5 bases and J by 0 bases, with 17 bases between the two germline ends. The CDR3 runs 17 residues. From germline, CDR1 is SGHAT and CDR2 FQNNGV. The DNA of the CDR3 is TGTGCCAGCAGCACCCCCCGGACAGCTAGCTCTGGAAACACCATATATTTT. Translating gives CASSTPRTASSGNTIYF.

The chain has TRBV4-3 and TRBJ1-2; unclear D gene. Trimming removed 0 bases from V and 5 bases from J, with 7 bases in between. This CDR3 has 13 amino acids. From germline, CDR1 is LGHNA and CDR2 YSLEER. Here the CDR3 reads CASSQERVYGYTF. CDR3 coding DNA: TGCGCCAGCAGCCAAGAACGGGTTTATGGCTACACCTTC.

The rearrangement joins TRBV7-8 to TRBJ2-1, with D possibly matching TRBD1 (5 bases). CDR1 and CDR2 from the germline V gene are SGHVS and FQNEAQ. There are 14 residues in the CDR3. Trimming stripped 1 base from V and 8 bases from J, with 12 bases between. CDR3 amino acids: CASSLVGASYEQFF. CDR3 coding DNA: TGTGCCAGCAGCTTAGTAGGGGCGAGCTATGAGCAGTTCTTC. Full variable domain (rest looked up from reference TRBV7-8 and TRBJ2-1): GAGVSQSPRYKVAKRGQDVALRCDPISGHVSLFWYQQALGQGPEFLTYFQNEAQLDKSGLPSDRFFAERPEGSVSTLKIQRTQQEDSAVYLCASSLVGASYEQFFGPGTRLTVL.

The chain combines TRBV5-8 with TRBJ2-3; D perhaps matches TRBD1 (8 bases). Deletions cut 3 bases from V and 7 bases from J, with 30 bases between. The germline V gene encodes CDR1 SGHTS and CDR2 YDEGEE. The CDR3 covers 19 residues. The CDR3 DNA reads as TGTGCCAGCAGCTCGGGACAGGTACTAGCGACTGACCTCAGTCATACGCAGTATTTT. As protein: CASSSGQVLATDLSHTQYF.

The V call is TRBV7-2, the J call TRBJ2-7; 10 nucleotides agree with TRBD1. Germline CDR1 is SGHTA and CDR2 is FQGNSA. J gave up 1 base and V 2 bases, and 5 bases lay outside the gene matches. The CDR3 consists of 16 residues. CDR3 in DNA: TGTGCCAGCAGCTTATTCGGGACAGGGGTTTCCTACGAGCAGTACTTC. Protein product: CASSLFGTGVSYEQYF.

This rearrangement joins TRBV2 to TRBJ1-4; D is unresolved. Germline V lookup: CDR1 SNHLY, CDR2 FYNNEI. The CDR3 consists of 15 residues. V was shortened by 6 bases and J by 5 bases, with 16 bases between the two germline ends. CDR3 residues: CASRLTPGRNEKLFF. CDR3 coding DNA: TGTGCCAGCAGATTGACGCCGGGAAGGAATGAAAAACTGTTTTTT.